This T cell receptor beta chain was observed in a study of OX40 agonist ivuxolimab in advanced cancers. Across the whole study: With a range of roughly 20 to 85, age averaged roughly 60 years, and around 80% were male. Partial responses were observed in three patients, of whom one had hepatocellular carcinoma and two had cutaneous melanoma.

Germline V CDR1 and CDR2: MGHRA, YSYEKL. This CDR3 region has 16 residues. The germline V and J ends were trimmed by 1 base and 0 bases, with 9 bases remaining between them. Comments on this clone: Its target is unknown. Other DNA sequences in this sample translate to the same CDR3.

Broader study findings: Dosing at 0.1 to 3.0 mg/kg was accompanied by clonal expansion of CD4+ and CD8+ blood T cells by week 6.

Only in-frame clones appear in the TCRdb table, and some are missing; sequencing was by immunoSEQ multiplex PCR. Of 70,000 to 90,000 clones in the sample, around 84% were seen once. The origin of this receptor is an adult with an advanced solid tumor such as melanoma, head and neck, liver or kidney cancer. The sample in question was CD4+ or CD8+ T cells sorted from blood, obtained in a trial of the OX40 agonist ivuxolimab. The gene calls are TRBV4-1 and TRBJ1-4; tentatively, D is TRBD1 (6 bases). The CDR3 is CASSQGTVATNEKLFF. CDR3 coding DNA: TGCGCCAGCAGCCAAGGGACAGTTGCAACTAATGAAAAACTGTTTTTT.